This T cell receptor (beta chain) was found in a study of blood T cell repertoires in COVID-19. Study context: Whether acute or convalescent, the COVID-19 samples came from the United States, Italy and Spain. Sample material is recorded as cDNA or gDNA derived from T cells, B-cell-depleted T cells, or PBMCs.

Germline V gives CDR1 KGHDR, CDR2 SFDVKD. Trimming left V 4 bases short and J 0 bases short, with 12 bases between. The CDR3 sequence is 16 residues long. Per the study methods: Nucleated cell number was recorded as an estimate derived from reference gene primer amplification. Libraries were prepared by immunoSEQ multiplex PCR; TCRdb keeps only in-frame clonotypes and omits some of them. For V, J and clone size, that table is used; D and trimming come from the DNA. Of about 150,000 clones in the sample, approximately 79% were seen once. What was sequenced was peripheral blood. This chain connects TRBV24-1 to TRBJ1-5; weak D call: TRBD1 (5 bases). The TCR sequence derives from a man aged 45-65 years with active or convalescent COVID-19. The CDR3 region is CATSDSITGSNQPQHF. CDR3 DNA sequence: TGTGCCACCAGTGACTCTATTACAGGTAGCAATCAGCCCCAGCATTTT.